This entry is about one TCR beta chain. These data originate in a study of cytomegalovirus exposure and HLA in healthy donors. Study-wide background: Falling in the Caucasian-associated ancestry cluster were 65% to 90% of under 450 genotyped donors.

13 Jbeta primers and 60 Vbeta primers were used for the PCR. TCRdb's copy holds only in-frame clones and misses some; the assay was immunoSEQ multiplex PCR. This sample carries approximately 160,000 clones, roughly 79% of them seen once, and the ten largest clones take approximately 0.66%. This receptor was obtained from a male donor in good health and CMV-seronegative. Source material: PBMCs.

The CDR3 here is CASSSLSLAGSYNEQFF. CDR3 DNA: TGCGCCAGCAGCTCCCTAAGTCTAGCGGGCTCCTACAATGAGCAGTTCTTC. The gene calls are TRBV5-1 and TRBJ2-1, with 8 bases matching TRBD2. This CDR3 contains 17 residues. Germline assignment: CDR1 SGHRS and CDR2 YFSETQ. V dropped 3 bases and J dropped 0; count of bases not matched to a gene: 8.